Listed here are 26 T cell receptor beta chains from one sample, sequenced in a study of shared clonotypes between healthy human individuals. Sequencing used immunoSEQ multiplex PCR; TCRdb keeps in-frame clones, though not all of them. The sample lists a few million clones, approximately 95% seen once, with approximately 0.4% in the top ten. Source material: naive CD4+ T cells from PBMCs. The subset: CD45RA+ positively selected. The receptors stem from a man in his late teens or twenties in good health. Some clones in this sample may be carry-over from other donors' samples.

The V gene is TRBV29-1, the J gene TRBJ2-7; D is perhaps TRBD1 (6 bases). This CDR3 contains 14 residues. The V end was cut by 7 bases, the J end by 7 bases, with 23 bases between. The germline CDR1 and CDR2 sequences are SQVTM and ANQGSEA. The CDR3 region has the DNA TGCAGCGCCGCTCCCGGGACATCCCCTGGGGAGCAGTACTTC. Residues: CSAAPGTSPGEQYF.

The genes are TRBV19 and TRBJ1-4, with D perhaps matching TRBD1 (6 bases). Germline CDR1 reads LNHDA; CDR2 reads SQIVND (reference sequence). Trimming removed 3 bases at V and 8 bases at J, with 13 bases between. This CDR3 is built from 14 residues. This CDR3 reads CASSIGGRYEKLFF. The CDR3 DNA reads TGTGCCAGTAGTATTGGGGGGCGTTACGAAAAACTGTTTTTT.

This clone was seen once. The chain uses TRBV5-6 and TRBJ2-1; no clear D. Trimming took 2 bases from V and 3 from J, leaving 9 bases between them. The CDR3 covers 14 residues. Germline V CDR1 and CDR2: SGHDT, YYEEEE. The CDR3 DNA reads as TGTGCCAGCAGCTTCGGGCCCTTCTACAATGAGCAGTTCTTC. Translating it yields CASSFGPFYNEQFF.

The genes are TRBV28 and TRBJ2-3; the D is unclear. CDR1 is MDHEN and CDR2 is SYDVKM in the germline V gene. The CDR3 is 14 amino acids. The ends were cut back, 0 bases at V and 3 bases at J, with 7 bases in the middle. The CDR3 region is CASSLWPGTDTQYF. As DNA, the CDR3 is TGTGCCAGCAGTTTATGGCCAGGAACAGATACGCAGTATTTT.

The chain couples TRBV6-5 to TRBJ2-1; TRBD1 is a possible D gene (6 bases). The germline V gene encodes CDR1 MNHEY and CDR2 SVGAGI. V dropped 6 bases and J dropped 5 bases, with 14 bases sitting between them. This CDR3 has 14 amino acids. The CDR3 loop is CASSQGPADNEQFF. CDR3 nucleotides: TGTGCCAGCAGCCAGGGGCCGGCGGACAATGAGCAGTTCTTC.

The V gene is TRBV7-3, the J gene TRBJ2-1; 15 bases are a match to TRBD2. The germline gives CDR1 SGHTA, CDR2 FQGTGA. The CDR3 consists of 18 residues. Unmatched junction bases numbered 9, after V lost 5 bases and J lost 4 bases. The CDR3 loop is CASSEPRTSGRGYNEQFF. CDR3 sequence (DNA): TGTGCCAGCAGCGAACCCCGGACTAGCGGGAGGGGGTACAATGAGCAGTTCTTC.

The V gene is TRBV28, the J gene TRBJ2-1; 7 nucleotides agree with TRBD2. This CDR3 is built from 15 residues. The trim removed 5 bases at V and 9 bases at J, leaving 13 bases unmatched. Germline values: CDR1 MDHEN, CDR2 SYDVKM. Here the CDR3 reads CASSPPWASGSEQFF. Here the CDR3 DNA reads TGTGCCAGCAGTCCCCCATGGGCTAGCGGCAGTGAGCAGTTCTTC.

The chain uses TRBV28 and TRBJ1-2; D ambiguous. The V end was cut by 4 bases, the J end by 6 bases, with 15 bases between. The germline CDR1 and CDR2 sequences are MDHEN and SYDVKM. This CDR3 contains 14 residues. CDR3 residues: CASSSRLGVHGYTF. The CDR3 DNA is TGTGCCAGCAGTTCCCGACTGGGAGTCCATGGCTACACCTTC.

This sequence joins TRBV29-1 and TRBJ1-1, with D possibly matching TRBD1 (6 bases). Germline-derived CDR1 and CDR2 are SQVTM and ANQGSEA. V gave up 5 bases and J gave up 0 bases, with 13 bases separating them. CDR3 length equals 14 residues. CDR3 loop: CSVRVWGLNTEAFF. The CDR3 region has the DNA TGCAGCGTTAGGGTCTGGGGGCTGAACACTGAAGCTTTCTTT.

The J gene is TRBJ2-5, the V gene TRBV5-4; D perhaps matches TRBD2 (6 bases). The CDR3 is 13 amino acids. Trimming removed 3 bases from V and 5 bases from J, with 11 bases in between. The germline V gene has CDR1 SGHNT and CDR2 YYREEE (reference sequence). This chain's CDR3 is CASSSVGGETQYF. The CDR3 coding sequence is TGTGCCAGCAGCTCCGTAGGAGGGGAGACCCAGTACTTC.

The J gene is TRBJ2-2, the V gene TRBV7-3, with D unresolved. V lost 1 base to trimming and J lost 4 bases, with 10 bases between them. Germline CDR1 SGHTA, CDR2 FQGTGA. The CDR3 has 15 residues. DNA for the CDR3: TGTGCCAGCAGCTTAATAGGGCAAGGCACCGGGGAGCTGTTTTTT. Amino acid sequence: CASSLIGQGTGELFF.

CDR3 nucleotide sequence: TGCAGCGTTGATACGGGAAGCTCCTACAATGAGCAGTTCTTC. This codes for CSVDTGSSYNEQFF. J is TRBJ2-1 and V is TRBV29-1; tentative D call: TRBD2 (5 bases). The length of the CDR3 is 14 residues. V shed 3 bases and J shed 0 bases, with 9 bases lying between them. The germline CDR1 and CDR2 sequences are SQVTM and ANQGSEA.

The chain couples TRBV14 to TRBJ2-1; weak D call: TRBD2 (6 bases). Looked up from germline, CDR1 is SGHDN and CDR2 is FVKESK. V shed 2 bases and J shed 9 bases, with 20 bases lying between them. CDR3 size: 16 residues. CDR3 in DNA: TGTGCCAGCAGCCAACGAAGGGCTAGTCAGGGAGGTGAGCAGTTCTTC. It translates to CASSQRRASQGGEQFF.

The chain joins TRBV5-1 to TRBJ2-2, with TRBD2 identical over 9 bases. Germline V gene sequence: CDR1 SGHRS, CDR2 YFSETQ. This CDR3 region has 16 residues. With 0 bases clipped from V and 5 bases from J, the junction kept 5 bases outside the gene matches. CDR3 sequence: CASSLVAGDYTGELFF. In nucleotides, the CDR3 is TGCGCCAGCAGCTTGGTAGCGGGAGATTATACCGGGGAGCTGTTTTTT.

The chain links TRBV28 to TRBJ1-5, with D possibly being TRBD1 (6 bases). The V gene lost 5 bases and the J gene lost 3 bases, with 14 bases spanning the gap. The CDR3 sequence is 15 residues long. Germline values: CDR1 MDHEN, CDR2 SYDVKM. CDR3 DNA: TGTGCCAGCAGTCCAACCTTGGGGGCCAATCAGCCCCAGCATTTT. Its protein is CASSPTLGANQPQHF.

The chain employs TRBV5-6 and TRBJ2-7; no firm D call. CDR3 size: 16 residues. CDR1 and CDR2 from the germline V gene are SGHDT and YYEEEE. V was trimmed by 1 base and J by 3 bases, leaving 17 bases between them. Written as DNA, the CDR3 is TGTGCCAGCAGCTTGACCTTGAACAGTATCAACTACGAGCAGTACTTC. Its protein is CASSLTLNSINYEQYF.

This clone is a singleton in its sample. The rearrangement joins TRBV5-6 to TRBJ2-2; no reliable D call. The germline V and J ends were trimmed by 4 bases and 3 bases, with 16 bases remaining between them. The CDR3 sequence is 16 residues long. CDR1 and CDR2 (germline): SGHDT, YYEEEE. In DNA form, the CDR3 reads TGTGCCAGCAGCGGACGTGGATATTTGGACACCGGGGAGCTGTTTTTT. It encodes CASSGRGYLDTGELFF.

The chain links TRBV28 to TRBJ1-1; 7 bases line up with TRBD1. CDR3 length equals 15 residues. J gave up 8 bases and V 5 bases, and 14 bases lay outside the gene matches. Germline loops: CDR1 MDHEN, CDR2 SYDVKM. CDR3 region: CASSTNSQGSREAFF. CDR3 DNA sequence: TGTGCCAGCAGTACAAACTCACAGGGGAGTCGGGAAGCTTTCTTT.

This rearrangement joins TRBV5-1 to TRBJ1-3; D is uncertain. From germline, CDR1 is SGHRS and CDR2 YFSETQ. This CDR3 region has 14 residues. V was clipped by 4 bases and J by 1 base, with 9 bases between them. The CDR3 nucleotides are TGCGCCAGCAGCCCAGAGGTATCTGGAAACACCATATATTTT. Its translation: CASSPEVSGNTIYF.

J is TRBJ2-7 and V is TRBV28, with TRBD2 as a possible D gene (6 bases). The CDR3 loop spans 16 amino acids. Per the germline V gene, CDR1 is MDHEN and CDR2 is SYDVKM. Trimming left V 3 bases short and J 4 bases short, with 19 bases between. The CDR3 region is CASSFDPSAQGYEQYF. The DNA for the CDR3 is TGTGCCAGCAGTTTCGATCCTAGCGCACAAGGGTACGAGCAGTACTTC.

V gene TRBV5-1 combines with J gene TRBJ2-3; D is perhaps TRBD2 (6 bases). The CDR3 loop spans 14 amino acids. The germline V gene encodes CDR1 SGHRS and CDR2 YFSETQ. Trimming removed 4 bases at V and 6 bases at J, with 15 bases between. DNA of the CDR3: TGCGCCAGCAGCCAACGGGAGTTTCAGGATACGCAGTATTTT. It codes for CASSQREFQDTQYF. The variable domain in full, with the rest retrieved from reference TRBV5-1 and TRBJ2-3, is KAGVTQTPRYLIKTRGQQVTLSCSPISGHRSVSWYQQTPGQGLQFLFEYFSETQRNKGNFPGRFSGRQFSNSRSEMNVSTLELGDSALYLCASSQREFQDTQYFGPGTRLTVL.

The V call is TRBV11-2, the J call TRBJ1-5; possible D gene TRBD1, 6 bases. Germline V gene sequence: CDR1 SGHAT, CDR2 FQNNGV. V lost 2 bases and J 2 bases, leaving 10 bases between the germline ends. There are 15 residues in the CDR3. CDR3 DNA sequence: TGTGCCAGCAGCTTATCGGACAGTCGCAATCAGCCCCAGCATTTT. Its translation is CASSLSDSRNQPQHF.

In DNA form, the CDR3 reads TGTGCCAGCAGCGAGAGGACGGACAGGAGTTCGTATGGCTACACCTTC. It codes for CASSERTDRSSYGYTF. The chain combines TRBV7-2 with TRBJ1-2; 7 positions match TRBD1. V lost 5 bases and J lost 5; bases outside the gene matches: 14. Germline CDR1 and CDR2: SGHTA and FQGNSA. The CDR3 covers 16 residues.

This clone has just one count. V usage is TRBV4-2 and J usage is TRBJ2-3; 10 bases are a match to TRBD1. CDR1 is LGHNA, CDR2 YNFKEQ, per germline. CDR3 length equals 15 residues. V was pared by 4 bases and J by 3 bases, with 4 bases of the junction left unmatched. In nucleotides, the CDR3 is TGTGCCAGCAGCCCGGACAGGGGGAGGACAGATACGCAGTATTTT. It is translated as CASSPDRGRTDTQYF.

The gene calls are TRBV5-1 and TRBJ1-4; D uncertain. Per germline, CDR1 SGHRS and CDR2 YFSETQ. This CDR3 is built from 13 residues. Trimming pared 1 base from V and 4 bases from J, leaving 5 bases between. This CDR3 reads CASSLSVNEKLFF. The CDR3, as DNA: TGCGCCAGCAGCTTGTCAGTTAATGAAAAACTGTTTTTT.

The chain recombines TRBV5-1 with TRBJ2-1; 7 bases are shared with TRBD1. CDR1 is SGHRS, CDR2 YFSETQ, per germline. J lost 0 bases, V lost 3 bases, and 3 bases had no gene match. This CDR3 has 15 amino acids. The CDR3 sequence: CASSYRGDSYNEQFF. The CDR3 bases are TGCGCCAGCAGCTACAGGGGAGACTCCTACAATGAGCAGTTCTTC.